Below, 24 T cell receptor beta chains from the same sample are listed, as sequenced in a study of spatial heterogeneity in lung cancer. Time point denoted: blood at routine non-recurrence follow-up after resection. TCRdb recomputed calls from the 5' RACE reads with MiXCR, one row per CDR3 protein. In the table there are around 18,000 distinct CDR3 sequences, more than 8% of which are singletons. Material: PBMCs, obtained at follow-up. All receptors derive from a male donor with early-stage non-small cell lung cancer.

This clonotype was seen repeatedly, ten times or more. This chain connects TRBV2 to TRBJ2-2; either TRBD1 or TRBD2 may fit D (6 bases each). This CDR3 comprises 16 residues. CDR1 and CDR2 (germline): SNHLY, FYNNEI. Between the trimmed V and J ends, which lost 6 bases and 2 bases, there was a span of 16 bases. The CDR3 DNA is TGTGCCAGCAGCACTGAGGGGGGTTTAAACACCGGGGAGCTGTTTTTT. Translated, it gives CASSTEGGLNTGELFF.

This clonotype was detected ten times or more. This rearrangement joins TRBV7-6 to TRBJ1-5; TRBD1 might be the D (6 bases). Germline CDR1 is SGHVS and CDR2 is FNYEAQ. The V end lost 5 bases, the J end lost 3 bases, and 17 bases lay between the germline ends. The CDR3 length is 16 residues. CDR3 sequence reads: CASSPGGPRINQPQHF. In DNA form, the CDR3 reads TGTGCCAGCAGCCCCGGGGGGCCTAGGATCAATCAGCCCCAGCATTTT.

This clonotype was observed a handful of times. This sequence joins TRBV11-2 and TRBJ2-5; 12 bases line up with TRBD1. The CDR3 runs to 16 residues. Germline CDR1 reads SGHAT; CDR2 reads FQNNGV. V dropped 2 bases and J dropped 5; count of bases not matched to a gene: 6. Written as DNA, the CDR3 is TGTGCCAGCAGCTTATGGGACAGGGGGCTTCAGGAGACCCAGTACTTC. This encodes CASSLWDRGLQETQYF. Looking up the rest from reference TRBV11-2 and TRBJ2-5 gives the full variable domain: EAGVAQSPRYKIIEKRQSVAFWCNPISGHATLYWYQQILGQGPKLLIQFQNNGVVDDSQLPKDRFSAERLKGVDSTLKIQPAKLEDSAVYLCASSLWDRGLQETQYFGPGTRLLVL.

This clonotype occurred many times. The chain couples TRBV3-1 to TRBJ2-3; D uncertain. V lost 4 bases and J lost 1, with 6 bases in between. CDR3 length: 13 amino acids. Germline V CDR1 and CDR2: LGHDT, YNNKEL (reference sequence). The CDR3 region has the DNA TGTGCCAGCAGCCCTTGGGGCACAGATACGCAGTATTTT. Translating it yields CASSPWGTDTQYF.

CDR3 sequence: CSVLTGGIGNTEAFF. The CDR3 DNA sequence: TGCAGTGTTCTGACAGGGGGCATCGGGAACACTGAAGCTTTCTTT. The V call is TRBV20-1, the J call TRBJ1-1; TRBD1 matches 10 bases. In germline, CDR1 is DFQATT, CDR2 SNEGSKA (reference sequence). CDR3 size: 15 residues. V shed 7 bases, J shed 1 base, and the junction held 9 bases outside the gene matches.

The chain is built from TRBV20-1 and TRBJ1-2; weak D call: TRBD1 (5 bases). CDR1 is DFQATT, CDR2 SNEGSKA, per germline (reference sequence). Trimming took off 4 bases at V and 5 bases at J, with 23 bases between the two ends. This CDR3 contains 16 residues. Here the CDR3 DNA reads TGCAGTGCTATAGGTGGTCTTGTCGGGGCGGTATATGGCTACACCTTC. Its protein is CSAIGGLVGAVYGYTF.

This clonotype appeared many times. This chain links TRBV7-2 with TRBJ2-5; D assignment may be TRBD1 or TRBD2 (6 bases each). V shed 7 bases and J shed 1 base, with 16 bases lying between them. CDR3 length equals 15 residues. Germline V gene sequence: CDR1 SGHTA, CDR2 FQGNSA. CDR3 in amino acids: CASTQGGRPQETQYF. CDR3 nucleotide sequence: TGTGCCAGCACCCAAGGGGGGCGACCCCAAGAGACCCAGTACTTC. The full variable domain, completed using reference TRBV7-2 and TRBJ2-5, is GAGVSQSPSNKVTEKGKDVELRCDPISGHTALYWYRQSLGQGLEFLIYFQGNSAPDKSGLPSDRFSAERTGGSVSTLTIQRTQQEDSAVYLCASTQGGRPQETQYFGPGTRLLVL.

Sample share makes this clonotype medium-sized. The chain uses TRBV18 and TRBJ2-7; D possibly corresponds to TRBD2 (5 bases). The CDR3 sequence is 13 residues long. V was shortened by 3 bases and J by 2 bases, with 8 bases between the two germline ends. Germline lookup yields CDR1 KGHSH and CDR2 LQKENI. CDR3 sequence reads: CASSPSGTYEQYF. The CDR3 bases are TGTGCCAGCTCACCGTCGGGGACCTACGAGCAGTACTTC. The full variable domain, rest sourced from reference TRBV18 and TRBJ2-7, is NAGVMQNPRHLVRRRGQEARLRCSPMKGHSHVYWYRQLPEEGLKFMVYLQKENIIDESGMPKERFSAEFPKEGPSILRIQQVVRGDSAAYFCASSPSGTYEQYFGPGTRLTVT.

This clonotype was detected many times. The chain uses TRBV12-3 or TRBV12-4 and TRBJ2-5; 8 bases match TRBD1. Trimming at V came to 6 bases and at J to 2 bases, leaving 5 bases not matched to a gene. The CDR3 consists of 14 residues. The CDR3 bases are TGTGCCAGCAGGGCGACAGGGGATCAAGAGACCCAGTACTTC. It translates to CASRATGDQETQYF.

This clonotype was seen repeatedly, ten times or more. The J gene is TRBJ2-1, the V gene TRBV7-2; TRBD2 matches 8 bases. The V gene's germline CDR1 is SGHTA and CDR2 FQGNSA. After removal of 5 bases from V and 2 bases from J, the junction contained 14 bases not matched to a gene. The CDR3 loop spans 18 amino acids. In DNA, the CDR3 is TGTGCCAGCAGCCTAAGGCCCCCTACTAGCGGAGCCTACAATGAGCAGTTCTTC. Translation gives CASSLRPPTSGAYNEQFF.

This clonotype was found many times. V gene TRBV15 combines with J gene TRBJ2-3; TRBD2 matches at 9 bases. The CDR3 length is 14 residues. V lost 4 bases, J lost 4 bases, and 3 bases stayed unmatched. Germline CDR1 and CDR2: LNHNV and YYDKDF (reference sequence). The CDR3 here is CATSTSGGSDTQYF. The CDR3 nucleotides read TGTGCCACCAGCACCAGCGGGGGGTCAGATACGCAGTATTTT.

The table lists this clonotype with a few counts. The chain employs TRBV5-1 and TRBJ1-3; 7 bases are a match to TRBD1. Germline loops: CDR1 SGHRS, CDR2 YFSETQ. The CDR3 contains 17 residues. J lost 2 bases, V lost 3 bases, and 11 bases had no gene match. The CDR3 protein is CASSSSTGNRPGNTIYF. In DNA, the CDR3 is TGCGCCAGCAGCTCCTCGACAGGGAATCGGCCTGGAAACACCATATATTTT.

Ten or more counts support this clonotype. This chain uses TRBV6-6 with TRBJ1-5; D might be TRBD1 (6 bases). V lost 6 bases to trimming and J lost 5 bases, with 17 bases between them. The CDR3 extends over 15 amino acids. Germline V gives CDR1 MNHNY, CDR2 SVGAGI (reference sequence). The CDR3 region is CASSKPLDRHQPQHF. In nucleotides, the CDR3 is TGTGCCAGCAGCAAACCCCTCGACAGGCATCAGCCCCAGCATTTT.

This clonotype was observed at least ten times. V gene TRBV9 combines with J gene TRBJ1-1; no definite D call. This CDR3 spans 14 amino acids. CDR1 and CDR2 (germline): SGDLS, YYNGEE. Trimming cost V 0 bases and J 2 bases, with 8 bases left between them. The CDR3 coding sequence is TGTGCCAGCAGCGTAGTTCCGGAAAACACTGAAGCTTTCTTT. Encoded protein: CASSVVPENTEAFF.

This clonotype ranks as medium-sized. This chain links TRBV29-1 with TRBJ1-2, with D tentatively TRBD1 (5 bases). Trimming cost V 7 bases and J 2 bases, with 14 bases left between them. Per the germline V gene, CDR1 is SQVTM and CDR2 is ANQGSEA. This CDR3 has 13 residues. The CDR3 spells CSGALGTNYGYTF. In nucleotides, the CDR3 is TGCAGCGGCGCTCTAGGGACCAACTATGGCTACACCTTC.

In its sample, this clonotype was seen many times. The chain carries TRBV1 and TRBJ2-5. TRBV1 is termed a pseudogene. This CDR3 has 15 residues. CDR3 in DNA: TGCACCAGCAGCCAGTCGGGTCCTTCGAAGGAGACCCAGTACTTC. Translation: CTSSQSGPSKETQYF.

At least ten counts were recorded for this clonotype. V and J are TRBV19 and TRBJ2-5; 10 bases fit TRBD2. The V segment lost 10 bases and the J segment 4 bases; nucleotides outside the gene matches: 12. This CDR3 region has 15 residues. Germline values: CDR1 LNHDA, CDR2 SQIVND (reference sequence). The CDR3 region has the DNA TGTGCCACCACTCAAACTAGCGGGGTGTCAGAGACCCAGTACTTC. Residues: CATTQTSGVSETQYF. Complete variable domain (other parts from reference TRBV19 and TRBJ2-5): DGGITQSPKYLFRKEGQNVTLSCEQNLNHDAMYWYRQDPGQGLRLIYYSQIVNDFQKGDIAEGYSVSREKKESFPLTVTSAQKNPTAFYLCATTQTSGVSETQYFGPGTRLLVL.

The table lists this clonotype with many counts. A read error may account for a junction end that differs from germline. The chain joins TRBV2 to TRBJ1-2, with D possibly matching TRBD1 (6 bases). CDR3 length equals 14 residues. The germline V gene encodes CDR1 SNHLY and CDR2 FYNNEI. CDR3 protein: CANSVEGVYYGYTF. The CDR3 nucleotides read TGTGCCAACAGTGTGGAGGGGGTCTACTATGGCTACACCTTC. Full variable domain (outside the CDR3, taken from reference TRBV2 and TRBJ1-2): EPEVTQTPSHQVTQMGQEVILRCVPISNHLYFYWYRQILGQKVEFLVSFYNNEISEKSEIFDDQFSVERPDGSNFTLKIRSTKLEDSAMYFCANSVEGVYYGYTFGSGTRLTVV.

A few counts support this clonotype. V gene TRBV4-1 combines with J gene TRBJ2-7; 7 bases are shared with TRBD2. V gave up 3 bases and J gave up 7 bases; unmatched junction bases: 3. Germline V CDR1 and CDR2: MGHRA, YSYEKL. This CDR3 region has 12 residues. DNA for the CDR3: TGCGCCAGCAGCCAGAGCGGGGCGGAGCAGTACTTC. This sequence encodes CASSQSGAEQYF.

The rearrangement joins TRBV2 to TRBJ2-3; 11 nucleotides line up with TRBD2. V shed 3 bases and J 2 bases; nucleotides not matched to a gene: 1. Germline CDR1 is SNHLY and CDR2 is FYNNEI. The CDR3 sequence is 15 residues long. CDR3 DNA: TGTGCCAGCAGTGAGACTAGCGGGGCCACAGATACGCAGTATTTT. This gives the protein CASSETSGATDTQYF.

The sample holds many counts of this clonotype. V usage is TRBV11-2 and J usage is TRBJ2-5, with D maybe TRBD2 (7 bases). The CDR3 sequence is 15 residues long. The V and J ends lost 5 bases and 4 bases respectively, with 17 bases between them. Germline CDR1 and CDR2: SGHAT and FQNNGV. The CDR3 DNA reads as TGTGCCAGCAGCCCAGTGGGGGGGCGACTAGAGACCCAGTACTTC. It codes for CASSPVGGRLETQYF.

Only a few counts were recorded for this clonotype. CDR3 region: CASSPRQGSASPLHF. The DNA of the CDR3 is TGTGCCAGCAGCCCCCGACAGGGTTCGGCTTCACCCCTCCACTTT. V and J are TRBV7-2 and TRBJ1-6; 7 bases are a match to TRBD1. J was trimmed by 9 bases and V by 5 bases; bases with no gene match: 10. The CDR3 has 15 residues. Per the germline V gene, CDR1 is SGHTA and CDR2 is FQGNSA.

This clonotype was picked up a small number of times. The V and J genes are TRBV5-5 and TRBJ2-7; 12 positions match TRBD1. The CDR3 totals 15 residues. With 5 bases clipped from V and 5 bases from J, the junction kept 8 bases outside the gene matches. Germline V gives CDR1 SGHKS, CDR2 YYEKEE (reference sequence). The CDR3 bases are TGTGCCAGCAGACCCGGGACAGGGGGCTACAACGAGCAGTACTTC. It translates to CASRPGTGGYNEQYF.

This clonotype is medium-sized (0.01 to 0.1%) in the sample. This chain links TRBV20-1 with TRBJ2-3, with D possibly being TRBD1 or TRBD2 (6 bases each). The germline V gene has CDR1 DFQATT and CDR2 SNEGSKA (reference sequence). This CDR3 is 15 amino acids long. The V gene lost 3 bases and the J gene lost 7 bases, with 20 bases spanning the gap. CDR3 sequence reads: CSASGGWIGTNTQYF. DNA for the CDR3: TGCAGTGCTAGCGGGGGCTGGATAGGTACAAATACGCAGTATTTT.